The 23 T cell receptor beta chains listed next were all sequenced from one sample in a study of blood T cell repertoires in COVID-19. The method was immunoSEQ multiplex PCR; TCRdb's version includes in-frame clones alone and lacks a portion of them. The profile shows tens of thousands of clones, roughly 83% of them singletons. The sample consisted of peripheral blood. Source of these receptors: a man aged 45-65 years with COVID-19, enrolled during active disease.

The chain is built from TRBV7-3 and TRBJ2-2; 7 bases align to TRBD1. Germline-derived CDR1 and CDR2 are SGHTA and FQGTGA. The CDR3 spans 13 residues. J gave up 4 bases and V 5 bases, and 1 base lay outside the gene matches. The DNA of the CDR3 is TGTGCCAGCAGCGGGACAGCCACCGGGGAGCTGTTTTTT. Translated: CASSGTATGELFF.

The chain recombines TRBV7-8 with TRBJ2-5, with D hard to call. Germline loops: CDR1 SGHVS, CDR2 FQNEAQ. Trimming took 2 bases from V and 5 from J, leaving 6 bases between them. The CDR3 is 12 amino acids. The CDR3 is CASSLLYETQYF. DNA of the CDR3: TGTGCCAGCAGCTTACTCTACGAGACCCAGTACTTC.

The table lists this clone with a few counts. V gene TRBV5-5 combines with J gene TRBJ1-3; weak D call: TRBD1 (5 bases). The CDR3 runs to 19 residues. The germline gives CDR1 SGHKS, CDR2 YYEKEE (reference sequence). The V end lost 1 base, the J end lost 0 bases, and 20 bases lay between the germline ends. CDR3 amino acids: CASSLREGKGLSSGNTIYF. In DNA, the CDR3 is TGTGCCAGCAGCTTGAGAGAGGGGAAGGGACTAAGCTCTGGAAACACCATATATTTT. Together with reference TRBV5-5 and TRBJ1-3, the CDR3 gives the full variable domain: DAGVTQSPTHLIKTRGQQVTLRCSPISGHKSVSWYQQVLGQGPQFIFQYYEKEERGRGNFPDRFSARQFPNYSSELNVNALLLGDSALYLCASSLREGKGLSSGNTIYFGEGSWLTVV.

V usage is TRBV19 and J usage is TRBJ1-2; 7 bases line up with TRBD1. V was pared by 5 bases and J by 3 bases, with 12 bases of the junction left unmatched. CDR1 and CDR2 from the germline V gene are LNHDA and SQIVND (reference sequence). The CDR3 is 16 amino acids. CDR3 DNA sequence: TGTGCCAGTAGTTCGACTGGGGGACAGAACCACTATGGCTACACCTTC. As protein: CASSSTGGQNHYGYTF.

CDR3: CASSQGRAGTGYMDEQYF. The DNA for the CDR3 is TGTGCCAGCAGCCAAGGAAGGGCCGGGACAGGGTATATGGACGAGCAGTACTTC. The chain joins TRBV3-1 (or the pseudogene TRBV3-2) to TRBJ2-7, with TRBD1 matching 9 bases. The CDR3 totals 18 residues. CDR1 and CDR2 from the germline V gene are LGHDT and YNNKEL (reference sequence). With 1 base clipped from V and 5 bases from J, the junction kept 15 bases outside the gene matches.

The rearrangement uses TRBV2 and TRBJ2-1, with 9 nucleotides matching TRBD2. Germline values: CDR1 SNHLY, CDR2 FYNNEI. J lost 3 bases, V lost 6 bases, and 12 bases had no gene match. CDR3 length equals 17 residues. CDR3 coding DNA: TGTGCCAGCAGCGACCCCCTTCAAGCGGGAGGCTACAATGAGCAGTTCTTC. This sequence encodes CASSDPLQAGGYNEQFF.

The rearrangement uses TRBV27 and TRBJ1-4; 9 nucleotides line up with TRBD1. CDR3 length: 15 residues. Germline CDR1 reads MNHEY; CDR2 reads SMNVEV (reference sequence). V trimming: 5 bases; J trimming: 7 bases; junction bases outside the gene matches: 8. The CDR3 is CASSAYGTGSEKLFF. DNA of the CDR3: TGTGCCAGCAGTGCTTACGGGACAGGGAGTGAAAAACTGTTTTTT.

The genes are TRBV6-5 and TRBJ2-3, with D unresolved. This CDR3 comprises 13 residues. Germline V gives CDR1 MNHEY, CDR2 SVGAGI. Trimming removed 4 bases at V and 6 bases at J, with 11 bases between. CDR3 DNA sequence: TGTGCCAGCAGTTCCCCCGGCGGCGATACGCAGTATTTT. Its protein is CASSSPGGDTQYF.

The CDR3 is CASSSTGTSYNEQFF. In DNA form, the CDR3 reads TGTGCCAGCAGCTCGACAGGAACTTCCTACAATGAGCAGTTCTTC. This chain joins TRBV7-9 and TRBJ2-1; the D gene is possibly TRBD1 (6 bases). The CDR3 spans 15 residues. Looked up from germline, CDR1 is SEHNR and CDR2 is FQNEAQ (reference sequence). Trimming left V 4 bases short and J 1 base short, with 11 bases between.

V and J are TRBV5-6 and TRBJ1-2; D may be TRBD1 (5 bases). CDR3 size: 14 residues. Trimming removed 4 bases at V and 4 bases at J, with 14 bases between. Germline lookup yields CDR1 SGHDT and CDR2 YYEEEE. The CDR3 loop reads CASSHRQQVYGYTF. The DNA of the CDR3 is TGTGCCAGCAGCCATCGACAGCAAGTCTATGGCTACACCTTC.

The chain combines TRBV10-3 with TRBJ2-2, with TRBD2 matching 9 bases. CDR1 is ENHRY, CDR2 SYGVKD, per germline. V lost 10 bases, J lost 5 bases, and 20 bases stayed unmatched. This CDR3 has 18 residues. The CDR3 nucleotides are TGTGCCACCGGACGCCAAGTTAGCGGGAGCGCGGGGACCGGGGAGCTGTTTTTT. Amino acids: CATGRQVSGSAGTGELFF.

The chain combines TRBV6-5 with TRBJ2-5; 7 nucleotides match TRBD1. CDR3 length equals 15 residues. Losses at the gene ends were 2 bases for V and 3 bases for J; bases not matched to a gene: 6. Germline CDR1 and CDR2: MNHEY and SVGAGI. The CDR3 nucleotides are TGTGCCAGCAGTTACGCCCCGGGACAGAAAGAGACCCAGTACTTC. This codes for CASSYAPGQKETQYF.

V usage is TRBV6-4 and J usage is TRBJ1-1; D is perhaps TRBD1 (6 bases). This CDR3 region has 14 residues. Trimming cost V 6 bases and J 5 bases, with 16 bases left between them. Germline V CDR1 and CDR2: MRHNA, SNTAGT. CDR3 DNA: TGTGCCAGCAGCCCCGGGGAGGGGGGGACTGAAGCTTTCTTT. It encodes CASSPGEGGTEAFF.

The V and J genes are TRBV6-6 and TRBJ2-2; 7 bases match TRBD2. Losses at the gene ends were 5 bases for V and 6 bases for J; bases not matched to a gene: 12. Germline assignment: CDR1 MNHNY and CDR2 SVGAGI (reference sequence). This CDR3 comprises 16 residues. Here the CDR3 reads CASSPPAGVGPGELFF. CDR3 nucleotide sequence: TGTGCCAGCAGTCCCCCCGCGGGAGTTGGTCCCGGGGAGCTGTTTTTT.

This chain connects TRBV28 to TRBJ2-7, with unresolved D. The CDR3 is made up of 12 amino acids. The V gene lost 5 bases and the J gene lost 3 bases, with 8 bases spanning the gap. Per germline, CDR1 MDHEN and CDR2 SYDVKM. CDR3 loop: CASSPRDYEQYF. The CDR3 coding sequence is TGTGCCAGCAGTCCCCGCGACTACGAGCAGTACTTC.

This chain connects TRBV11-3 to TRBJ1-1; TRBD1 matches at 7 bases. CDR1 and CDR2 from the germline V gene are SGHNT and YENEEA. The junction had 6 bases not matched to a gene; V was cut back by 5 bases and J by 3 bases. CDR3 length equals 14 residues. The CDR3 nucleotides are TGTGCCAGCAGCCAACAGGGGCTGCACACTGAAGCTTTCTTT. Translation: CASSQQGLHTEAFF.

The V call is TRBV6-2 or TRBV6-3, the J call TRBJ2-7; 7 bases are a match to TRBD1. V shed 6 bases and J 3 bases; nucleotides not matched to a gene: 8. The germline V gene has CDR1 MNHEY and CDR2 SVGEGT. The CDR3 sequence is 14 residues long. CDR3 region: CASSEGASRYEQYF. CDR3 coding DNA: TGTGCCAGCAGCGAGGGGGCCTCCCGCTACGAGCAGTACTTC.

This clone came up a few times. The V and J genes are TRBV28 and TRBJ2-7; no reliable D call. The V gene lost 7 bases and the J gene lost 2 bases, with 15 bases spanning the gap. Per the germline V gene, CDR1 is MDHEN and CDR2 is SYDVKM. The CDR3 spans 14 residues. For the CDR3, the DNA is TGTGCCAGCACCCCGGCCTCTAGGCCCTACGAGCAGTACTTC. Encoded protein: CASTPASRPYEQYF. Together with reference TRBV28 and TRBJ2-7, the CDR3 gives the full variable domain: DVKVTQSSRYLVKRTGEKVFLECVQDMDHENMFWYRQDPGLGLRLIYFSYDVKMKEKGDIPEGYSVSREKKERFSLILESASTNQTSMYLCASTPASRPYEQYFGPGTRLTVT.

V and J are TRBV16 and TRBJ1-2; D possibly corresponds to TRBD1 (5 bases). V was cut by 2 bases and J by 0 bases, with 22 bases left in between. The germline CDR1 and CDR2 sequences are KGHSY and FQNENV. The CDR3 extends over 19 amino acids. This CDR3 is CASSQLRWTPLVANYGYTF. In DNA, the CDR3 is TGTGCCAGCAGCCAACTCCGGTGGACACCTCTAGTAGCTAACTATGGCTACACCTTC.

J is TRBJ2-1 and V is TRBV5-1; 14 bases align to TRBD2. Trimming at V came to 2 bases and at J to 8 bases, leaving 9 bases not matched to a gene. The CDR3 totals 17 residues. CDR1 SGHRS and CDR2 YFSETQ come from the germline V gene. The CDR3 bases are TGCGCCAGCAGCTTCGGGACTAGCGGGAGCCGCAGGGATGAGCAGTTCTTC. It yields the protein CASSFGTSGSRRDEQFF. Combining the CDR3 with reference TRBV5-1 and TRBJ2-1 gives the whole variable domain KAGVTQTPRYLIKTRGQQVTLSCSPISGHRSVSWYQQTPGQGLQFLFEYFSETQRNKGNFPGRFSGRQFSNSRSEMNVSTLELGDSALYLCASSFGTSGSRRDEQFFGPGTRLTVL.

The chain uses TRBV7-9 and TRBJ1-2; D may be TRBD1 (6 bases). Trimming removed 4 bases from V and 6 bases from J, with 18 bases in between. The germline gives CDR1 SEHNR, CDR2 FQNEAQ (reference sequence). This CDR3 is 15 amino acids long. The CDR3 bases are TGTGCCAGCAGCTCGCCTAGGGGGGGCGGGAATGGCTACACCTTC. It encodes CASSSPRGGGNGYTF.

The CDR3 DNA is TGTGCCAGCAGTTTAGACAGGAGAATGAACACTGAAGCTTTCTTT. Residues: CASSLDRRMNTEAFF. The chain has TRBV27 and TRBJ1-1, with D maybe TRBD1 (6 bases). Per the germline V gene, CDR1 is MNHEY and CDR2 is SMNVEV (reference sequence). V dropped 2 bases and J dropped 0 bases, with 10 bases sitting between them. The CDR3 loop spans 15 amino acids.

The chain links TRBV30 to TRBJ1-3, with TRBD1 identical over 11 bases. V was pared by 3 bases and J by 5 bases, with 3 bases of the junction left unmatched. Germline V CDR1 and CDR2: GTSNPN, SVGIG (reference sequence). This CDR3 region has 14 residues. The CDR3 DNA reads TGTGCCTGGAGAGGACAGGGGGCTAGAAACACCATATATTTT. It yields the protein CAWRGQGARNTIYF.